This T cell receptor beta chain was recovered during a study of blood T cell repertoires in COVID-19. Study background: From the United States, Italy and Spain came samples of acute and convalescent COVID-19. T cells, B-cell-depleted T cells, or PBMCs provided the cDNA or gDNA that served as material.

How the authors handled the data: Amplifying reference gene primers gave estimates of nucleated cell counts. The assay was immunoSEQ multiplex PCR, and TCRdb's table has in-frame clones only and misses some. The V and J calls and the clone size are those of that table, but D and trimming were determined from the DNA. The sample consists of about 180,000 clones, 70% to 90% of them appearing once. V shed 4 bases and J 5 bases; nucleotides not matched to a gene: 7. This CDR3 contains 15 residues. CDR1 is LGHDT and CDR2 is YNNKEL in the germline V gene (reference sequence). The sequencing sample was made of peripheral blood. This chain joins TRBV3-1 (or the pseudogene TRBV3-2) and TRBJ2-5, with 10 nucleotides matching TRBD1. The source of this sequence is a human donor with active or convalescent COVID-19. The donor label of this sample is uncertain. CDR3 in amino acids: CASSRRTGGSETQYF. Written as DNA, the CDR3 is TGTGCCAGCAGCCGGCGGACAGGGGGGTCGGAGACCCAGTACTTC.